The sample holds a few counts of the clone carrying this T cell receptor beta chain. This specimen belongs to a study of identical twins. The J segment lost 5 bases and the V segment lost 5 bases, leaving 9 bases of the junction unmatched. The germline gives CDR1 MNHEY, CDR2 SMNVEV (reference sequence). There are 15 residues in the CDR3. From the 5' RACE reads, TCRdb called clonotypes with MiXCR, one entry per CDR3 protein. The sample lists approximately 630,000 distinct CDR3 sequences, about 7.6% occurring once. The data were also submitted as part of a second study, on yellow fever vaccine responses in identical twins.

The sequence was obtained from a woman between 18 and 29 years old in good health. Sequenced input: PBMCs. V gene TRBV27 combines with J gene TRBJ2-3; TRBD2 aligns across 8 bases. The CDR3 DNA reads TGTGCCAGCAGTGTCACTAGCGGATCAAAAGATACGCAGTATTTT. It codes for CASSVTSGSKDTQYF.